A selection of T cell receptor beta chains follows, all from one sample in a study of identical twins. TCRdb fed the 5' RACE reads into MiXCR, producing one record per CDR3 protein. Of roughly 1.6 million distinct CDR3 sequences in the sample, around 29% were seen once. Material: cord blood. These receptors were taken from a newborn girl in good health. The CDR3 runs from the conserved cysteine through the conserved F or W. A D gene is named only where the DNA matches it firmly. The listing skips clone size in some rows; elsewhere it reads once, few, many or a size class.

>15|TRBV12-3/TRBV12-4|TRBJ2-3|few|NA
CASSERRGPTDTQYF
TGTGCCAGCAGTGAGCGAAGGGGTCCCACAGATACGCAGTATTTT
>18|TRBV27|TRBJ2-3|NA|TRBD2
CASSRGTSGRSSTDTQYF
TGTGCCAGCAGTCGTGGGACTAGCGGGAGATCTAGCACAGATACGCAGTATTTT
>14|TRBV4-1|TRBJ2-7|many|NA
CASSQGQAVSRQYF
TGCGCCAGCAGCCAAGGGCAGGCCGTTTCGAGGCAGTACTTC
>17|TRBV11-2|TRBJ2-7|few|NA
CASSLNSGQGGLYEQYF
TGTGCCAGCAGCTTAAACTCGGGCCAGGGCGGATTATACGAGCAGTACTTC
>15|TRBV18|TRBJ2-1|many|TRBD1
CASSLGTGEYNEQFF
TGTGCCAGCAGCTTAGGGACAGGGGAATACAATGAGCAGTTCTTC
>13|TRBV24-1|TRBJ2-7|few|NA
CATSGPPSYEQYF
TGTGCCACCAGCGGGCCGCCCAGCTACGAGCAGTACTTC
>17|TRBV7-2|TRBJ2-4|NA|TRBD1
CASSLPMTGAVKNIQYF
TGTGCCAGCAGCTTACCTATGACAGGGGCGGTGAAAAACATTCAGTACTTC
>15|TRBV4-2|TRBJ1-6|NA|NA
CASSQEVGINSPLHF
TGTGCCAGCAGCCAGGAGGTAGGGATTAATTCACCCCTCCACTTT
>15|TRBV5-1|TRBJ2-7|few|NA
CAISLGAGIPYEQYF
TGCGCCATCAGCCTCGGGGCGGGGATCCCCTACGAGCAGTACTTC
>16|TRBV20-1|TRBJ2-1|few|TRBD1
CSARDRQGRSYNEQFF
TGCAGTGCTAGAGACCGACAGGGAAGAAGCTACAATGAGCAGTTCTTC
>12|TRBV15|TRBJ2-7|few|NA
CATSRNDYEQYF
TGTGCCACCAGCAGAAATGACTACGAGCAGTACTTC
>16|TRBV4-2|TRBJ2-1|NA|TRBD1
CASSQVMDRGYNEQFF
TGTGCCAGCAGCCAAGTTATGGACAGGGGGTACAATGAGCAGTTCTTC
>16|TRBV20-1|TRBJ2-7|NA|NA
CSARRYGGISAYEQYF
TGCAGTGCTAGAAGGTATGGCGGGATATCGGCCTACGAGCAGTACTTC
>15|TRBV11-2|TRBJ2-1|few|TRBD2
CASSLEVAGRDEQFF
TGTGCCAGCAGCTTAGAGGTAGCGGGGAGGGATGAGCAGTTCTTC
>17|TRBV4-1|TRBJ2-3|few|NA
CASSQAGSGAGTDTQYF
TGCGCCAGCAGCCAAGCCGGGAGTGGTGCTGGCACAGATACGCAGTATTTT
>15|TRBV10-3|TRBJ1-5|NA|TRBD1
CAISERGQGMTPQHF
TGTGCCATCAGTGAGAGGGGACAGGGAATGACGCCCCAGCATTTT
>13|TRBV28|TRBJ1-5|many|NA
CASSYRVGQPQHF
TGTGCCAGCAGTTACAGGGTAGGCCAGCCCCAGCATTTT
>14|TRBV15|TRBJ1-6|many|NA
CATSRDGRNSPLHF
TGTGCCACCAGCAGAGATGGTCGTAATTCACCCCTCCACTTT
>16|TRBV5-4|TRBJ2-2|NA|NA
CASSLFNRRQAGELFF
TGTGCCAGCAGCTTGTTCAACCGCCGCCAGGCCGGGGAGCTGTTTTTT
>15|TRBV6-1|TRBJ2-1|NA|TRBD2
CASRDHGGGYNEQFF
TGTGCCAGCAGGGATCACGGGGGGGGCTACAATGAGCAGTTCTTC
>12|TRBV29-1|TRBJ2-5|few|NA
CSVRLHGETQYF
TGCAGCGTCCGGCTCCACGGGGAGACCCAGTACTTC
>16|TRBV7-9|TRBJ2-1|NA|TRBD2
CASSPGTSLKLDEQFF
TGTGCCAGCAGCCCCGGGACTAGCCTAAAACTGGATGAGCAGTTCTTC
>12|TRBV20-1|TRBJ2-4|few|NA
CSARSDREDQYF
TGCAGTGCTAGATCCGACAGGGAGGACCAGTACTTC
>15|TRBV12-3/TRBV12-4|TRBJ1-1|few|NA
CASNFRSQGEGEAFF
TGTGCCAGCAATTTTAGGTCACAGGGAGAAGGCGAAGCTTTCTTT
>17|TRBV12-3/TRBV12-4|TRBJ1-1|NA|TRBD1
CASSWALTGGEDTEAFF
TGTGCCAGCAGTTGGGCCCTGACAGGGGGCGAGGACACTGAAGCTTTCTTT
>15|TRBV5-5|TRBJ2-7|NA|NA
CASSLSGATSYEQYF
TGTGCCAGCAGCTTGTCCGGGGCCACCTCCTACGAGCAGTACTTC
>13|TRBV6-5|TRBJ2-7|NA|TRBD1
CASNRQGAYEQYF
TGTGCCAGCAACAGACAGGGGGCCTACGAGCAGTACTTC
>15|TRBV7-2|TRBJ1-6|NA|NA
CASSLVAAGNSPLHF
TGTGCCAGCAGCTTAGTGGCGGCGGGAAATTCACCCCTCCACTTT
>14|TRBV20-1|TRBJ2-3|few|TRBD2
CSDSPGGRTDTQYF
TGCAGTGATTCCCCGGGGGGGCGCACAGATACGCAGTATTTT
>16|TRBV24-1|TRBJ2-3|few|TRBD1
CATSDAGTGFTDTQYF
TGTGCCACCAGTGATGCCGGGACAGGGTTCACAGATACGCAGTATTTT
>14|TRBV6-5|TRBJ1-3|NA|NA
CASSLLGAGNTIYF
TGTGCCAGCAGCCTCTTGGGGGCGGGAAACACCATATATTTT
>14|TRBV12-3/TRBV12-4|TRBJ2-7|many|NA
CASSFGGFGYEQYF
TGTGCCAGCAGTTTTGGCGGCTTCGGCTACGAGCAGTACTTC
>14|TRBV7-8|TRBJ2-7|few|NA
CASSLRVRDKEQYF
TGTGCCAGCAGCTTGAGGGTGAGGGACAAAGAGCAGTACTTC
>15|TRBV5-1|TRBJ2-7|NA|NA
CASSRDALTYNEQYF
TGCGCCAGCAGCCGAGACGCACTCACCTACAATGAGCAGTACTTC
>13|TRBV18|TRBJ2-5|NA|TRBD1
CASSPRQGGEQYF
TGTGCCAGCTCACCACGACAGGGCGGTGAGCAGTACTTC
>14|TRBV20-1|TRBJ2-7|NA|TRBD2
CSARWGTSSYEQYF
TGCAGTGCTAGGTGGGGGACTAGCTCCTACGAGCAGTACTTC
>14|TRBV12-3/TRBV12-4|TRBJ1-1|many|NA
CASSLGLLNTEAFF
TGTGCCAGCAGTTTGGGACTGCTGAACACTGAAGCTTTCTTT
>14|TRBV29-1|TRBJ2-3|NA|NA
CSVDRVPLTDTQYF
TGCAGCGTTGACAGGGTCCCCCTCACAGATACGCAGTATTTT
>13|TRBV24-1|TRBJ1-1|many|NA
CATSDLQNTEAFF
TGTGCCACCAGTGATTTACAGAACACTGAAGCTTTCTTT
>15|TRBV7-2|TRBJ1-1|NA|NA
CASSATGPMNTEAFF
TGTGCCAGCAGCGCAACCGGTCCTATGAACACTGAAGCTTTCTTT
>13|TRBV29-1|TRBJ1-2|NA|NA
CSVVRGTNYGYTF
TGCAGCGTTGTGCGGGGGACTAACTATGGCTACACCTTC
>14|TRBV21-1|TRBJ2-7|few|NA
CASSKQGISYEQYF
TGTGCCAGCAGCAAACAGGGGATTTCCTACGAGCAGTACTTC
>12|TRBV28|TRBJ1-1|NA|NA
CASSFITGEAFF
TGTGCCAGCAGTTTTATTACAGGTGAAGCTTTCTTT